Below, 30 T cell receptor beta chains from the same sample are listed, as sequenced in a study of PD-1 blockade in classical Hodgkin lymphoma. The method was immunoSEQ multiplex PCR; TCRdb's version includes in-frame clones alone and lacks a portion of them. The sample gives tens of thousands of clones, 93% of which show up once; 7.5% to 9.5% is in the top ten. Every patient had relapsed following autologous stem cell transplantation, and cohorts differed in brentuximab vedotin exposure. Sequenced material: peripheral blood mononuclear cells (PBMCs), taken at baseline. Every receptor here comes from a human donor with classical Hodgkin lymphoma.

This chain joins TRBV2 and TRBJ1-2; the D is unclear. The CDR3 is 11 residues long. V gave up 2 bases and J gave up 4 bases, with 2 bases separating them. CDR1 SNHLY and CDR2 FYNNEI come from the germline V gene. The DNA of the CDR3 is TGTGCCAGCAGTGAAAGCTATGGCTACACCTTC. It yields the protein CASSESYGYTF.

V usage is TRBV19 and J usage is TRBJ2-2, with D possibly TRBD2 on 6 matching bases. The CDR3 sequence is 14 residues long. Trimming took 5 bases from V and 5 from J, leaving 12 bases between them. The germline V gene encodes CDR1 LNHDA and CDR2 SQIVND (reference sequence). The CDR3 spells CASSFTGETGELFF. The CDR3, as DNA: TGTGCCAGTAGTTTCACGGGGGAAACCGGGGAGCTGTTTTTT.

The CDR3 nucleotides read TGCAGCGTTGAGATGCAGGGGGCAGATACGCAGTATTTT. Its protein product is CSVEMQGADTQYF. V gene TRBV29-1 combines with J gene TRBJ2-3; TRBD1 agrees at 7 bases. The CDR3 has 13 amino acids. Per the germline V gene, CDR1 is SQVTM and CDR2 is ANQGSEA. V lost 3 bases and J lost 4; bases outside the gene matches: 4.

The rearrangement links TRBV5-5 to TRBJ1-3; weak D call: TRBD1 (6 bases). The V end lost 2 bases, the J end lost 0 bases, and 12 bases lay between the germline ends. CDR1 is SGHKS and CDR2 is YYEKEE in the germline V gene (reference sequence). This CDR3 has 16 residues. The CDR3 is CASSFGGAYSGNTIYF. The CDR3 DNA follows: TGTGCCAGCAGCTTTGGGGGGGCATACTCTGGAAACACCATATATTTT.

V and J are TRBV7-6 and TRBJ1-1; no clear D gene. Germline assignment: CDR1 SGHVS and CDR2 FNYEAQ. The CDR3 is 13 residues long. Trimming removed 3 bases at V and 0 bases at J, with 5 bases between. The CDR3 region is CASSFDLNTEAFF. CDR3 DNA: TGTGCCAGCAGCTTCGACCTGAACACTGAAGCTTTCTTT.

The chain combines TRBV28 with TRBJ2-7, with D possibly being TRBD1 or TRBD2 (5 bases each). CDR1 MDHEN and CDR2 SYDVKM come from the germline V gene. V was cut by 8 bases and J by 4 bases, with 18 bases left in between. CDR3 length: 14 amino acids. CDR3 sequence (DNA): TGTGCCAGCGGTGGGGACCATGTTTTATACGAGCAGTACTTC. Its protein is CASGGDHVLYEQYF.

The V call is TRBV6-4, the J call TRBJ2-7; 12 bases agree with TRBD2. The CDR3 runs to 17 residues. Trimming cost V 3 bases and J 4 bases; bases outside gene matches: 10. Per germline, CDR1 MRHNA and CDR2 SNTAGT. The CDR3 nucleotides are TGTGCCAGCAGTGATGGGCTAGCGGGAGGGGGGGAATACGAGCAGTACTTC. Encoded protein: CASSDGLAGGGEYEQYF.

The chain combines TRBV6-5 with TRBJ1-1, with D possibly being TRBD1 (6 bases). Germline assignment: CDR1 MNHEY and CDR2 SVGAGI. V was clipped by 0 bases and J by 11 bases, with 22 bases between them. This CDR3 comprises 16 residues. CDR3 DNA sequence: TGTGCCAGCAGTTACTCGATGGCGGGGGGCACGCCGGGTGCTTTCTTT. This sequence encodes CASSYSMAGGTPGAFF.

V is TRBV30 and J is TRBJ1-6; no clear D. This CDR3 comprises 13 residues. Trimming removed 5 bases at V and 10 bases at J, with 15 bases between. Germline CDR1 GTSNPN, CDR2 SVGIG (reference sequence). The CDR3 DNA follows: TGTGCCTGGGGAACGGTACAGACCTCACCCCTCCACTTT. This encodes CAWGTVQTSPLHF.

The chain is built from TRBV27 and TRBJ2-7; TRBD2 matches at 11 bases. Trimming cost V 5 bases and J 3 bases; bases outside gene matches: 3. Looked up from germline, CDR1 is MNHEY and CDR2 is SMNVEV (reference sequence). CDR3 size: 14 residues. CDR3 DNA sequence: TGTGCCAGCAGTCACGGGACTAGCGGCTACGAGCAGTACTTC. Translation gives CASSHGTSGYEQYF.

V usage is TRBV29-1 and J usage is TRBJ2-3; TRBD2 is a possible D gene (5 bases). The germline gives CDR1 SQVTM, CDR2 ANQGSEA. CDR3 length equals 13 residues. V was clipped by 3 bases and J by 2 bases, with 9 bases between them. The CDR3 DNA follows: TGCAGCGTTGACGAGCGGTACACAGATACGCAGTATTTT. This gives the protein CSVDERYTDTQYF.

The V gene is TRBV6-6, the J gene TRBJ2-7; D is undetermined. The CDR3 extends over 14 amino acids. Germline loops: CDR1 MNHNY, CDR2 SVGAGI (reference sequence). The V end lost 0 bases, the J end lost 3 bases, and 9 bases lay between the germline ends. The chain's CDR3 is CASSYSGEIYEQYF. The CDR3 coding sequence is TGTGCCAGCAGTTACTCTGGGGAAATCTACGAGCAGTACTTC.

This clone has a single count. The chain uses TRBV7-6 and TRBJ2-2; D may be TRBD1 or TRBD2 (5 bases each). The CDR3 has 16 amino acids. V was clipped by 5 bases and J by 4 bases, with 17 bases between them. Germline CDR1 is SGHVS and CDR2 is FNYEAQ. The CDR3 DNA follows: TGTGCCAGCAGCCTCCGTGGGGGTGGGATCACCGGGGAGCTGTTTTTT. Translating gives CASSLRGGGITGELFF.

The V and J genes are TRBV27 and TRBJ2-1; D uncertain. The CDR3 loop spans 14 amino acids. Germline CDR1 and CDR2: MNHEY and SMNVEV (reference sequence). V gave up 4 bases and J gave up 4 bases, with 11 bases separating them. In DNA form, the CDR3 reads TGTGCCAGCAGTTCTTCATCTTCGTACAATGAGCAGTTCTTC. The encoded protein is CASSSSSSYNEQFF.

The chain couples TRBV5-1 to TRBJ1-3; D perhaps matches TRBD1 (5 bases). The CDR3 contains 17 residues. Trimming stripped 3 bases from V and 4 bases from J, with 20 bases between. The germline gives CDR1 SGHRS, CDR2 YFSETQ. The CDR3 reads CASSSPPGPTHGNTIYF. For the CDR3, the DNA is TGCGCCAGCAGCTCGCCCCCAGGGCCAACGCACGGAAACACCATATATTTT.

The chain is built from TRBV9 and TRBJ2-2; possibly TRBD1 or TRBD2 for D (5 bases each). With 3 bases removed from V and 9 bases from J, the gap between germline ends came to 18 bases. CDR1 SGDLS and CDR2 YYNGEE come from the germline V gene. The CDR3 runs 15 residues. The CDR3 protein is CASSASGTDARELFF. CDR3 sequence (DNA): TGTGCCAGCAGCGCTTCCGGGACGGATGCGAGGGAGCTGTTTTTT.

The rearrangement joins TRBV25-1 to TRBJ2-7, with TRBD2 identical over 13 bases. The length of the CDR3 is 17 residues. CDR1 and CDR2 (germline): MGHDK, SYGVNS. J was trimmed by 2 bases and V by 4 bases; bases with no gene match: 8. CDR3 sequence reads: CASSASGLAGNPYEQYF. The CDR3 DNA reads as TGTGCCAGCAGTGCATCGGGACTAGCGGGAAATCCCTACGAGCAGTACTTC.

The V gene is TRBV19, the J gene TRBJ1-1; TRBD1 is a possible D gene (6 bases). This CDR3 is 13 amino acids long. Looked up from germline, CDR1 is LNHDA and CDR2 is SQIVND (reference sequence). Trimming took off 10 bases at V and 4 bases at J, with 16 bases between the two ends. CDR3 sequence reads: CATLQQGPTEAFF. The CDR3 DNA follows: TGTGCCACCCTACAACAGGGTCCCACTGAAGCTTTCTTT.

This chain joins TRBV4-3 and TRBJ2-4, with 12 bases identical to TRBD2. Germline loops: CDR1 LGHNA, CDR2 YSLEER. The J segment lost 2 bases and the V segment lost 4 bases, leaving 15 bases of the junction unmatched. The CDR3 totals 20 residues. The CDR3 is CASSPERLAGEGSSKNIQYF. The CDR3 region has the DNA TGCGCCAGCAGCCCCGAGCGACTAGCGGGAGAAGGATCGTCCAAAAACATTCAGTACTTC.

V and J are TRBV2 and TRBJ2-1; weak D call: TRBD1 (6 bases). V lost 4 bases and J lost 4, with 11 bases in between. This CDR3 has 14 amino acids. Germline V gene data show CDR1 as SNHLY and CDR2 as FYNNEI. DNA for the CDR3: TGTGCCAGCAGTGCAGGACAGATATACAATGAGCAGTTCTTC. Protein: CASSAGQIYNEQFF.

The chain carries TRBV28 and TRBJ1-1; D unclear. Looked up from germline, CDR1 is MDHEN and CDR2 is SYDVKM. This CDR3 is 15 amino acids long. V dropped 5 bases and J dropped 0 bases, with 13 bases sitting between them. CDR3 residues: CASSPADGLNTEAFF. For the CDR3, the DNA is TGTGCCAGCAGTCCTGCGGACGGGTTGAACACTGAAGCTTTCTTT.

V gene TRBV7-9 combines with J gene TRBJ1-1; D not certain. The V end was cut by 3 bases, the J end by 1 base, with 9 bases between. Germline V CDR1 and CDR2: SEHNR, FQNEAQ (reference sequence). This CDR3 has 14 residues. Here the CDR3 DNA reads TGTGCCAGCAGCTTTGGGGTCGCGAACACTGAAGCTTTCTTT. Translating gives CASSFGVANTEAFF.

This clone has only one observation. This rearrangement joins TRBV4-1 to TRBJ1-1; no definite D call. CDR1 is MGHRA and CDR2 is YSYEKL in the germline V gene. CDR3 size: 13 residues. V lost 5 bases to trimming and J lost 6 bases, with 13 bases between them. CDR3 nucleotides: TGCGCCAGCAGCTCGGGTATAACGGCTGAAGCTTTCTTT. Amino acids: CASSSGITAEAFF.

This clone appeared a single time. This chain joins TRBV18 and TRBJ1-2; TRBD1 might be the D (6 bases). CDR3 length: 16 residues. CDR1 and CDR2 from the germline V gene are KGHSH and LQKENI. Trimming left V 3 bases short and J 4 bases short, with 18 bases between. This chain's CDR3 is CASSPSPGQGSYGYTF. In DNA form, the CDR3 reads TGTGCCAGCTCACCGTCGCCGGGACAAGGGAGCTATGGCTACACCTTC.

The chain has TRBV27 and TRBJ2-3, with 9 bases lining up with TRBD2. The CDR3 is 17 residues long. Unmatched junction bases numbered 9, after V lost 2 bases and J lost 3 bases. CDR1 is MNHEY, CDR2 SMNVEV, per germline (reference sequence). This chain's CDR3 is CASSLLAGLTGTDTQYF. The CDR3, as DNA: TGTGCCAGCAGTTTACTAGCGGGATTAACGGGGACAGATACGCAGTATTTT.

V usage is TRBV27 and J usage is TRBJ2-6; possibly TRBD1 for D (6 bases). The CDR3 is 21 residues long. Germline CDR1 MNHEY, CDR2 SMNVEV (reference sequence). The V and J ends lost 1 base and 0 bases respectively, with 22 bases between them. In DNA form, the CDR3 reads TGTGCCAGCAGTTTATACTCCCCTGGACAGCCTAACCTCTCTGGGGCCAACGTCCTGACTTTC. Amino acids: CASSLYSPGQPNLSGANVLTF.

The V and J genes are TRBV9 and TRBJ2-5, with D possibly being TRBD2 (6 bases). CDR3 length equals 16 residues. V lost 2 bases and J lost 0, with 14 bases in between. Germline V lookup: CDR1 SGDLS, CDR2 YYNGEE. CDR3 residues: CASSVSAGINQETQYF. CDR3 DNA sequence: TGTGCCAGCAGCGTTTCCGCGGGAATAAACCAAGAGACCCAGTACTTC.

The CDR3 loop reads CASSYRDLNQPQHF. Here the CDR3 DNA reads TGTGCCAGCAGTTACAGGGATCTCAATCAGCCCCAGCATTTT. The chain combines TRBV28 with TRBJ1-5; perhaps TRBD1 as D (6 bases). Trimming pared 4 bases from V and 3 bases from J, leaving 10 bases between. The CDR3 length is 14 residues. The germline V gene has CDR1 MDHEN and CDR2 SYDVKM.

This rearrangement joins TRBV27 to TRBJ2-5; D could derive from TRBD1 or TRBD2 (5 bases each). The V end was cut by 7 bases, the J end by 1 base, with 7 bases between. The germline CDR1 and CDR2 sequences are MNHEY and SMNVEV (reference sequence). The CDR3 runs to 12 residues. The CDR3 DNA follows: TGTGCCAGCATGGGGACCCAAGAGACCCAGTACTTC. This encodes CASMGTQETQYF.

The CDR3: CASSIEAGDQETQYF. The CDR3 nucleotides are TGTGCCAGTAGTATAGAGGCAGGGGACCAAGAGACCCAGTACTTC. This chain joins TRBV19 and TRBJ2-5, with TRBD1 as a possible D gene (6 bases). Looked up from germline, CDR1 is LNHDA and CDR2 is SQIVND (reference sequence). This CDR3 comprises 15 residues. The V end was cut by 0 bases, the J end by 0 bases, with 8 bases between.